What follows are 17 T cell receptor beta chains derived from one specimen sequenced in a study of beta chain features in type 1 diabetes (dated by TCRdb to between 2018 and 2020). The investigation overall reported the following: Type 1 diabetes patients showed a moderate but significant shortening of TCRB CDR3 length in all four CD4+ subsets.

The library was prepared using the immunoSEQ multiplex PCR assay. The entire amount of isolated RNA was reverse transcribed using the High Capacity cDNA Reverse Transcription Kit, so the sequenced TCRB transcripts were expressed ones. Held by TCRdb, this immuneACCESS table contains in-frame sequences only and omits some clones. Under half of the omission traces to an unresolved V gene where checked; the cause of the rest is unknown. For this sample the table gives 300,000 to 450,000 clones, of which around 9.6% were detected only once. In total, the top ten clones hold around 0.66% of the sample. These TCRs are of unknown antigen specificity. Sequencing used central memory CD4+ T cells from blood. These receptors originate from a man aged 25-45 years with type 1 diabetes.

The chain links TRBV29-1 to TRBJ1-2, with D possibly being TRBD1 (6 bases). The germline gives CDR1 SQVTM, CDR2 ANQGSEA. Trimming shortened V by 3 bases and J by 7 bases, and 12 bases separated the two germline ends. The length of the CDR3 is 12 residues. The CDR3 bases are TGCAGCGTTGACGGGGGGGCGGCTGGCTACACCTTC. Protein product: CSVDGGAAGYTF.

The chain couples TRBV5-1 to TRBJ2-3; 8 positions match TRBD2. The ends lost 3 bases at V and 2 bases at J; junction bases unmatched: 5. Germline V gene lookup returns CDR1 SGHRS and CDR2 YFSETQ. The CDR3 contains 15 residues. This CDR3 is CASSYLSGITDTQYF. For the CDR3, the DNA is TGCGCCAGCAGCTACCTTAGCGGGATCACAGATACGCAGTATTTT.

This clone appeared a few times. The chain combines TRBV6-1 with TRBJ2-3, with 8 nucleotides matching TRBD2. Germline CDR1 is MNHNS and CDR2 is SASEGT. Trimming removed 8 bases from V and 6 bases from J; junction bases left unmatched: 4. The CDR3 runs 12 residues. CDR3 in DNA: TGTGCCAGCCGGACTAGCCGCGATACGCAGTATTTT. It translates to CASRTSRDTQYF.

The chain is built from TRBV7-9 and TRBJ2-2; D tentatively reads TRBD1 or TRBD2 (5 bases each). This CDR3 region has 16 residues. Trimming pared 1 base from V and 1 base from J, leaving 10 bases between. Germline V gives CDR1 SEHNR, CDR2 FQNEAQ (reference sequence). The CDR3 loop reads CASSLGGGRNTGELFF. The CDR3 DNA reads TGTGCCAGCAGCTTAGGTGGGGGTAGGAACACCGGGGAGCTGTTTTTT.

This clone was detected many times. J is TRBJ1-1 and V is TRBV27; D is undetermined. The V end was cut by 3 bases, the J end by 1 base, with 6 bases between. This CDR3 region has 13 residues. Germline-derived CDR1 and CDR2 are MNHEY and SMNVEV (reference sequence). The CDR3 sequence: CASSFNQNTEAFF. The DNA for the CDR3 is TGTGCCAGCAGTTTTAACCAGAACACTGAAGCTTTCTTT.

This clone was seen only a few times. J is TRBJ1-2 and V is TRBV11-2; 7 bases fit TRBD1. With V trimmed by 5 bases and J by 4 bases, 7 bases remained unmatched. Germline loops: CDR1 SGHAT, CDR2 FQNNGV. CDR3 size: 14 residues. This CDR3 reads CASSRQGVSYGYTF. CDR3 DNA sequence: TGTGCCAGCAGCCGACAGGGTGTATCCTATGGCTACACCTTC.

The CDR3 coding sequence is TGTGCCAGTAGTTTAATGAGGGGCAGGGATGGCTACACCTTC. As protein: CASSLMRGRDGYTF. The chain uses TRBV19 and TRBJ1-2; D may be TRBD1 (5 bases). Trimming left V 5 bases short and J 6 bases short, with 16 bases between. In germline, CDR1 is LNHDA, CDR2 SQIVND (reference sequence). The CDR3 loop spans 14 amino acids. The whole variable domain, filled in from reference TRBV19 and TRBJ1-2, reads DGGITQSPKYLFRKEGQNVTLSCEQNLNHDAMYWYRQDPGQGLRLIYYSQIVNDFQKGDIAEGYSVSREKKESFPLTVTSAQKNPTAFYLCASSLMRGRDGYTFGSGTRLTVV.

In regard to this clone: Other DNA sequences in the same sample also yield this CDR3. This chain joins TRBV29-1 and TRBJ2-4, with D unresolved. Germline-derived CDR1 and CDR2 are SQVTM and ANQGSEA. V dropped 3 bases and J dropped 0 bases, with 6 bases sitting between them. This CDR3 has 13 residues. Here the CDR3 DNA reads TGCAGCGTTGAGGGGTTAGCCAAAAACATTCAGTACTTC. It translates to CSVEGLAKNIQYF.

This clone was observed a few times. This chain joins TRBV7-2 and TRBJ2-7; 8 bases line up with TRBD2. Trimming cost V 1 base and J 6 bases; bases outside gene matches: 11. Germline V CDR1 and CDR2: SGHTA, FQGNSA. CDR3 length: 16 residues. As DNA, the CDR3 is TGTGCCAGCAGCTTAGTCTCGGGAGGGCCTGTCGGCGAGCAGTACTTC. Its protein is CASSLVSGGPVGEQYF.

This clone came up a few times. The chain employs TRBV7-8 and TRBJ1-2; D may be TRBD1 (6 bases). The ends were cut back, 2 bases at V and 6 bases at J, with 13 bases in the middle. CDR3 length equals 14 residues. Germline CDR1 is SGHVS and CDR2 is FQNEAQ. The CDR3 spells CASSLNRESNGYTF. The CDR3 nucleotides read TGTGCCAGCAGCTTAAACAGGGAATCAAATGGCTACACCTTC.

Only a few counts were recorded for this clone. Within the sample, other DNA sequences also encode this same CDR3. The chain couples TRBV28 to TRBJ2-5; perhaps D is TRBD1 or TRBD2 (5 bases each). Trimming stripped 2 bases from V and 5 bases from J, with 12 bases between. The CDR3 is 14 residues long. Germline V gives CDR1 MDHEN, CDR2 SYDVKM. CDR3 sequence (DNA): TGTGCCAGCAGTTTACCCCAGGGCGGGGAGACCCAGTACTTC. It encodes CASSLPQGGETQYF.

A few counts support this clone. The DNA of the CDR3 is TGTGCCAGCAGCCTCGGACTAGCGGGAGGGAATATCTACAATGAGCAGTTCTTC. Its translation is CASSLGLAGGNIYNEQFF. The rearrangement uses TRBV5-4 and TRBJ2-1; 15 bases are a match to TRBD2. The junction had 8 bases not matched to a gene; V was cut back by 4 bases and J by 3 bases. Germline V gene sequence: CDR1 SGHNT, CDR2 YYREEE (reference sequence). The CDR3 is 18 residues long.

This clone was seen a handful of times. The chain has TRBV4-1 and TRBJ1-6, with a tentative D call TRBD1 (5 bases). Trimming pared 2 bases from V and 9 bases from J, leaving 11 bases between. Germline assignment: CDR1 MGHRA and CDR2 YSYEKL. The CDR3 runs 14 residues. The CDR3 here is CASSQPGFRSPLHF. The CDR3 nucleotides read TGCGCCAGCAGCCAACCAGGGTTTCGTTCACCCCTCCACTTT.

The genes are TRBV18 and TRBJ2-5, with unresolved D. Germline CDR1 and CDR2: KGHSH and LQKENI. Trimming took off 5 bases at V and 2 bases at J, with 9 bases between the two ends. The CDR3 has 13 residues. The CDR3 protein is CASSNNGQETQYF. Written as DNA, the CDR3 is TGTGCCAGCTCAAATAATGGACAAGAGACCCAGTACTTC.

This clone has only a few counts. DNA for the CDR3: TGCGCCAGCAGCCCAGGACCGGCAGATACGCAGTATTTT. This gives the protein CASSPGPADTQYF. The rearrangement uses TRBV4-1 and TRBJ2-3; D not certain. V lost 4 bases and J 4 bases, leaving 9 bases between the germline ends. The CDR3 has 13 amino acids. CDR1 and CDR2 (germline): MGHRA, YSYEKL.

This clone was observed a few times. The rearrangement links TRBV6-5 to TRBJ1-4; D gene unclear. The CDR3 has 14 residues. Germline CDR1 MNHEY, CDR2 SVGAGI. With 7 bases removed from V and 4 bases from J, the gap between germline ends came to 13 bases. Here the CDR3 DNA reads TGTGCCAGCAAGGAGACTGAAGTTAATGAAAAACTGTTTTTT. This codes for CASKETEVNEKLFF.

The genes are TRBV9 and TRBJ2-5; 8 bases map to TRBD1. This CDR3 is built from 14 residues. The germline V gene has CDR1 SGDLS and CDR2 YYNGEE. Unmatched junction bases numbered 5, after V lost 4 bases and J lost 3 bases. The CDR3 sequence: CASSHGQGEETQYF. The CDR3 DNA follows: TGTGCCAGCAGCCACGGACAGGGTGAAGAGACCCAGTACTTC.